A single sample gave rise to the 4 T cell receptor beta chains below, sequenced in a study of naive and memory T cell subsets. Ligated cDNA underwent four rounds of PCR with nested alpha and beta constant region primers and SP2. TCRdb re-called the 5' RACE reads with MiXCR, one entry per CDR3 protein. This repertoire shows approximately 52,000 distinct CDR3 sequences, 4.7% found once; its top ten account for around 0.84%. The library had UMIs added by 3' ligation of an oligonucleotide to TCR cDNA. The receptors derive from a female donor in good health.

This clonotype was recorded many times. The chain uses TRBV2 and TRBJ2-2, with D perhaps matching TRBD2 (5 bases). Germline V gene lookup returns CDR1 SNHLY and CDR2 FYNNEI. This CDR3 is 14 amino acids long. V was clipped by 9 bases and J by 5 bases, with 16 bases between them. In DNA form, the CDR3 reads TGTGCCAGTCGGGAATTCGGGCGGACCGGGGAGCTGTTTTTT. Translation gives CASREFGRTGELFF.

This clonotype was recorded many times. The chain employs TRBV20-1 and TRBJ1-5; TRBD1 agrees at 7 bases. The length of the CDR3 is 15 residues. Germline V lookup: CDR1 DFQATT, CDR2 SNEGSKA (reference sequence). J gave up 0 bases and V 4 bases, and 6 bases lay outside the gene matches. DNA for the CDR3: TGCAGTGCTACGACAGGGTCGTATAGCAATCAGCCCCAGCATTTT. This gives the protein CSATTGSYSNQPQHF.

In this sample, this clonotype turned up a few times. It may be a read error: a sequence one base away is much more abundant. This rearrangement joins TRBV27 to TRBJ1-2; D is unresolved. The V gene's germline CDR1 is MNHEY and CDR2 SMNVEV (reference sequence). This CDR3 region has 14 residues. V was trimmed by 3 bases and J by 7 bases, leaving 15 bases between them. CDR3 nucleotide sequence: TGTGCCAGCAGTTTTTTCTCGGATCGTCGTGGCTACACCTTC. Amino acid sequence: CASSFFSDRRGYTF.

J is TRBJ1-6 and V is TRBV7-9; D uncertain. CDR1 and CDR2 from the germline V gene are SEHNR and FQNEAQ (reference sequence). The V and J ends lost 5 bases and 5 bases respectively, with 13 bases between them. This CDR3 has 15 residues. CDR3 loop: CASSPPSRDNSPLHF. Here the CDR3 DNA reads TGTGCCAGCAGCCCGCCGTCGAGGGATAATTCACCCCTCCACTTT.